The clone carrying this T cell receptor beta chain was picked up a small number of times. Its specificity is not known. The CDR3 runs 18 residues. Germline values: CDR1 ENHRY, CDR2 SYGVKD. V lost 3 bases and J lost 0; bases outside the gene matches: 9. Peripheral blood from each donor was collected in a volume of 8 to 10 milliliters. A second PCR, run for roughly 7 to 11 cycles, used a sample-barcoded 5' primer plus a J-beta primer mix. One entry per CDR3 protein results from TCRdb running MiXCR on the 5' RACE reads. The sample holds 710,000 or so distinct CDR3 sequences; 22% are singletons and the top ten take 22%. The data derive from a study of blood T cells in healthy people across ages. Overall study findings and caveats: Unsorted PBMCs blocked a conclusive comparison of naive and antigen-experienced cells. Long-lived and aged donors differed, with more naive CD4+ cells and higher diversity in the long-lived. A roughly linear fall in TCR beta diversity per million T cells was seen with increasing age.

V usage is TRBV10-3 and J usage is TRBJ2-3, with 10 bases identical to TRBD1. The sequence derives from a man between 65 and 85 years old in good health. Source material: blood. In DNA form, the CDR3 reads TGTGCCATCAGTGACCCGGGACAGGGGATCCTAAGCACAGATACGCAGTATTTT. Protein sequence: CAISDPGQGILSTDTQYF.